What follows are 21 T cell receptor beta chains derived from one specimen sequenced in a study of T cell responses to AZD1222 COVID-19 vaccine. Assay: immunoSEQ multiplex PCR; the TCRdb copy retains only in-frame clones and omits some. Among nearly 55,000 clones listed, about 89% were seen once. The sequences come from peripheral blood, collected 28 days after the second AZD1222 dose. Receptor source: an adult who received the AZD1222 COVID-19 vaccine.

The rearrangement joins TRBV7-3 to TRBJ1-1; tentatively, D is TRBD1 (5 bases). V was cut by 5 bases and J by 0 bases, with 13 bases left in between. Germline V gene lookup returns CDR1 SGHTA and CDR2 FQGTGA. The CDR3 has 15 residues. The CDR3 DNA sequence: TGTGCCAGCAGCCCTAGTGGGGGGATGAACACTGAAGCTTTCTTT. Residues: CASSPSGGMNTEAFF.

This clone has only one observation. The V and J genes are TRBV28 and TRBJ2-7; TRBD2 matches at 9 bases. The CDR3 consists of 16 residues. V trimming: 6 bases; J trimming: 7 bases; junction bases outside the gene matches: 16. Germline V gives CDR1 MDHEN, CDR2 SYDVKM. The CDR3 DNA reads as TGTGCCAGCAGGCCCCCCGCTAGCGGGGTTCTGGGGGAGCAGTACTTC. Its protein is CASRPPASGVLGEQYF.

About this clone itself: Its ends do not fully match the called genes, so a read error is possible. This chain connects TRBV5-8 to TRBJ2-1; D assignment may be TRBD1 or TRBD2 (6 bases each). Looked up from germline, CDR1 is SGHTS and CDR2 is YDEGEE. This CDR3 is 13 amino acids long. For the CDR3, the DNA is TGTGCCAGCAGCTTGATGCACCGGGGGCACGGGATCTTC. This encodes CASSLMHRGHGIF.

The chain has TRBV9 and TRBJ2-7, with no clear D. This CDR3 is 15 amino acids long. CDR1 and CDR2 (germline): SGDLS, YYNGEE. Trimming left V 0 bases short and J 3 bases short, with 13 bases between. CDR3 protein: CASSVGPDGYYEQYF. The CDR3 DNA is TGTGCCAGCAGCGTAGGCCCCGACGGCTACTACGAGCAGTACTTC.

The chain joins TRBV30 to TRBJ2-7; perhaps D is TRBD1 or TRBD2 (5 bases each). This CDR3 has 15 amino acids. Germline V gene lookup returns CDR1 GTSNPN and CDR2 SVGIG (reference sequence). V was cut by 0 bases and J by 5 bases, with 17 bases left in between. The CDR3 coding sequence is TGTGCCTGGAGTGTATTAGGGCCCCAGGGAGACGAGCAGTACTTC. Residues: CAWSVLGPQGDEQYF.

The table lists this clone with a count of one. The V gene is TRBV5-6, the J gene TRBJ1-2, with no clear D. Per germline, CDR1 SGHDT and CDR2 YYEEEE. Between the trimmed V and J ends, which lost 2 bases and 7 bases, there was a span of 12 bases. The CDR3 contains 13 residues. This CDR3 reads CASSLPSSAGYTF. The CDR3, as DNA: TGTGCCAGCAGCTTACCGTCGAGCGCTGGCTACACCTTC.

This chain links TRBV5-8 with TRBJ2-3, with a weak D call TRBD1 (5 bases). CDR1 SGHTS and CDR2 YDEGEE come from the germline V gene. This CDR3 contains 14 residues. V dropped 0 bases and J dropped 0 bases, with 5 bases sitting between them. CDR3 nucleotides: TGTGCCAGCAGCTTGGGACAGAGCACAGATACGCAGTATTTT. Its translation: CASSLGQSTDTQYF.

V and J are TRBV18 and TRBJ2-5, with a tentative D call TRBD1 (6 bases). The CDR3 runs 15 residues. Germline V gene data show CDR1 as KGHSH and CDR2 as LQKENI. Trimming left V 2 bases short and J 5 bases short, with 15 bases between. In DNA form, the CDR3 reads TGTGCCAGCTCACCAGGGCCGGGCCAGGGGGAGACCCAGTACTTC. Translation: CASSPGPGQGETQYF.

The CDR3 protein is CASSPLDRWTEAFF. DNA of the CDR3: TGTGCCAGCAGCCCCTTAGACAGGTGGACTGAAGCTTTCTTT. The chain is built from TRBV7-2 and TRBJ1-1; the D gene is possibly TRBD1 (6 bases). CDR3 length: 14 residues. The V gene's germline CDR1 is SGHTA and CDR2 FQGNSA. Trimming took 5 bases from V and 5 from J, leaving 15 bases between them.

This rearrangement joins TRBV5-4 to TRBJ1-4, with D possibly matching TRBD1 (6 bases). The germline V and J ends were trimmed by 1 base and 10 bases, with 17 bases remaining between them. CDR1 is SGHNT, CDR2 YYREEE, per germline (reference sequence). The CDR3 extends over 15 amino acids. CDR3 residues: CASSLSAGEGGKLFF. CDR3 in DNA: TGTGCCAGCAGCTTGTCGGCAGGGGAGGGAGGAAAACTGTTTTTT.

This chain links TRBV6-5 with TRBJ1-1; D gene unclear. Per the germline V gene, CDR1 is MNHEY and CDR2 is SVGAGI. The CDR3 covers 15 residues. Between the trimmed V and J ends, which lost 0 bases and 0 bases, there was a span of 8 bases. CDR3 bases: TGTGCCAGCAGTTACTCGGAGACGCTGAACACTGAAGCTTTCTTT. The encoded protein is CASSYSETLNTEAFF.

This clone appeared once. The chain couples TRBV5-5 to TRBJ2-2; D gene unclear. Between the trimmed V and J ends, which lost 2 bases and 6 bases, there was a span of 8 bases. The CDR3 contains 13 residues. Germline V lookup: CDR1 SGHKS, CDR2 YYEKEE (reference sequence). CDR3 in amino acids: CASSFVDSGELFF. CDR3 nucleotides: TGTGCCAGCAGCTTTGTCGATTCCGGGGAGCTGTTTTTT.

The CDR3 is CASSLTGQNTEAFF. The CDR3 DNA sequence: TGTGCCAGCAGCCTGACAGGGCAGAACACTGAAGCTTTCTTT. This chain joins TRBV6-5 and TRBJ1-1; 7 nucleotides line up with TRBD1. J gave up 1 base and V 6 bases, and 5 bases lay outside the gene matches. The CDR3 has 14 residues. The V gene's germline CDR1 is MNHEY and CDR2 SVGAGI.

The rearrangement links TRBV3-1 (or the pseudogene TRBV3-2) to TRBJ2-7; D might be TRBD2 (6 bases). The length of the CDR3 is 16 residues. Germline V gives CDR1 LGHDT, CDR2 YNNKEL (reference sequence). Trimming cost V 0 bases and J 5 bases, with 17 bases left between them. CDR3 protein: CASSQDGAGLYNEQYF. The CDR3 DNA sequence: TGTGCCAGCAGCCAAGATGGGGCAGGACTATACAACGAGCAGTACTTC.

V and J are TRBV3-1 (or the pseudogene TRBV3-2) and TRBJ2-7; 13 bases are shared with TRBD2. The CDR3 is 15 residues long. Germline assignment: CDR1 LGHDT and CDR2 YNNKEL (reference sequence). Trimming took 4 bases from V and 3 from J; bases not matched to a gene: 3. CDR3 nucleotides: TGTGCCAGCAGCCCCAGGACTAGCGGGAGCTACGAGCAGTACTTC. It translates to CASSPRTSGSYEQYF.

This sequence joins TRBV11-3 and TRBJ1-1; D gene ambiguous. Germline CDR1 and CDR2: SGHNT and YENEEA. The CDR3 runs 16 residues. Trimming removed 2 bases from V and 1 base from J, with 14 bases in between. Here the CDR3 reads CASSLHLGAGNTEAFF. The DNA of the CDR3 is TGTGCCAGCAGCTTACATCTCGGCGCGGGGAACACTGAAGCTTTCTTT.

Only a few counts were recorded for this clone. This sequence joins TRBV7-8 and TRBJ2-7; the match to TRBD2 covers 10 bases. Per the germline V gene, CDR1 is SGHVS and CDR2 is FQNEAQ. This CDR3 comprises 21 residues. The trim removed 5 bases at V and 2 bases at J, leaving 24 bases unmatched. The CDR3 nucleotides are TGTGCCAGCAGCCCACATTATGCCCTGGAACCCGGGACTAGCGAAACCTACGAGCAGTACTTC. Translated: CASSPHYALEPGTSETYEQYF.

This rearrangement joins TRBV18 to TRBJ1-1; weak D call: TRBD1 (5 bases). The CDR3 sequence is 16 residues long. The germline gives CDR1 KGHSH, CDR2 LQKENI. The V end lost 3 bases, the J end lost 1 base, and 15 bases lay between the germline ends. For the CDR3, the DNA is TGTGCCAGCTCACCTTCGGGACCAAATAAGAACACTGAAGCTTTCTTT. This encodes CASSPSGPNKNTEAFF. The whole variable domain, remainder taken from reference TRBV18 and TRBJ1-1, is NAGVMQNPRHLVRRRGQEARLRCSPMKGHSHVYWYRQLPEEGLKFMVYLQKENIIDESGMPKERFSAEFPKEGPSILRIQQVVRGDSAAYFCASSPSGPNKNTEAFFGQGTRLTVV.

V is TRBV7-9 and J is TRBJ2-3; D gene uncertain. CDR3 size: 14 residues. From germline, CDR1 is SEHNR and CDR2 FQNEAQ (reference sequence). With 4 bases removed from V and 4 bases from J, the gap between germline ends came to 12 bases. The CDR3 loop is CASSYDPPPDTQYF. The CDR3 DNA follows: TGTGCCAGCAGCTACGACCCCCCCCCAGATACGCAGTATTTT. The complete variable domain, with remaining parts taken from reference TRBV7-9 and TRBJ2-3, reads DTGVSQNPRHKITKRGQNVTFRCDPISEHNRLYWYRQTLGQGPEFLTYFQNEAQLEKSRLLSDRFSAERPKGSFSTLEIQRTEQGDSAMYLCASSYDPPPDTQYFGPGTRLTVL.

V is TRBV9 and J is TRBJ2-3; D not resolved. This CDR3 comprises 15 residues. Germline V lookup: CDR1 SGDLS, CDR2 YYNGEE. V was shortened by 5 bases and J by 1 base, with 14 bases between the two germline ends. CDR3 sequence (DNA): TGTGCCAGCAGTGAAAGCCCACAGCGCACAGATACGCAGTATTTT. Amino acids: CASSESPQRTDTQYF.

This chain uses TRBV7-2 with TRBJ1-4; D is ambiguous. Trimming removed 5 bases from V and 7 bases from J, with 17 bases in between. The CDR3 extends over 15 amino acids. CDR1 is SGHTA, CDR2 FQGNSA, per germline. CDR3: CASSPVADLVEKLFF. The CDR3 bases are TGTGCCAGCAGCCCTGTCGCAGATCTTGTTGAAAAACTGTTTTTT.